The rows below give T cell receptor beta chains drawn from one sample of a study of T cell repertoires in cytomegalovirus infection. For these TCRs, the target antigens are not known. A single record per CDR3 protein comes from TCRdb applying MiXCR to the reads. The sample holds over 95,000 distinct CDR3 sequences, around 30% seen once. The sequencing here drew on CD8+ T cells from cultured PBMCs, taken from culture after CMV antigen stimulation. These receptors originate from a human donor in good health (CMV status not recorded). Some clones in this sample may be carry-over from other donors' samples. CDR3s include the opening cysteine and the closing phenylalanine or tryptophan. Each record gives: J gene, D gene, V gene, clone size, CDR3 DNA, CDR3 protein. D genes are given only for firm matches. Clone size appears in some rows only: once, few, many, or a class for an expanded clone.

J gene: TRBJ1-1
D gene: TRBD1
V gene: TRBV27
clone size: -
CDR3 DNA: TGTGCCAGCAGTAGACAGGGTTACACTGAAGCTTTCTTT
CDR3 protein: CASSRQGYTEAFF

J gene: TRBJ2-7
D gene: TRBD1
V gene: TRBV6-6
clone size: -
CDR3 DNA: TGTGCCAGCAGTTACGCTTCGGGGGACAGGCCATACGAGCAGTACTTC
CDR3 protein: CASSYASGDRPYEQYF

J gene: TRBJ1-1
D gene: -
V gene: TRBV5-1
clone size: few
CDR3 DNA: TGCGCCAGCAGCTATGCAACTGAAGCTTTCTTT
CDR3 protein: CASSYATEAFF

J gene: TRBJ2-1
D gene: -
V gene: TRBV4-2
clone size: few
CDR3 DNA: TGTGCCAGCAGCCAGGGGCGGGACCCCTCGGTTCGTGAGCAGTTCTTC
CDR3 protein: CASSQGRDPSVREQFF

J gene: TRBJ1-1
D gene: -
V gene: TRBV7-6
clone size: -
CDR3 DNA: TGTGCCAGCAGCTCGGACAGTCAGAACACTGAAGCTTTCTTT
CDR3 protein: CASSSDSQNTEAFF

J gene: TRBJ2-2
D gene: TRBD2
V gene: TRBV2
clone size: -
CDR3 DNA: TGTGCCAGCAACCCGCTGGGGACTAGCGGGGGAGCGAACACCGGGGAGCTGTTTTTT
CDR3 protein: CASNPLGTSGGANTGELFF

J gene: TRBJ2-2
D gene: -
V gene: TRBV6-6
clone size: many
CDR3 DNA: TGTGCCAGCAGTTACGGGACGCCGAACACCGGGGAGCTGTTTTTT
CDR3 protein: CASSYGTPNTGELFF

J gene: TRBJ2-3
D gene: TRBD2
V gene: TRBV7-9
clone size: -
CDR3 DNA: TGTGCCAGCAGCTTATCCAGCGGGGGGGAAACGCAGTATTTT
CDR3 protein: CASSLSSGGETQYF

J gene: TRBJ1-4
D gene: TRBD1
V gene: TRBV5-1
clone size: -
CDR3 DNA: TGCGCCAGCAGCTGGGGGGACAGGGATAATGAAAAACTGTTTTTT
CDR3 protein: CASSWGDRDNEKLFF

J gene: TRBJ2-2
D gene: -
V gene: TRBV7-9
clone size: -
CDR3 DNA: TGTGCCAGCAGCTTTGGCGGGGACAACACCGGGGAGCTGTTTTTT
CDR3 protein: CASSFGGDNTGELFF

J gene: TRBJ1-1
D gene: -
V gene: TRBV7-9
clone size: few
CDR3 DNA: TGTGCCAGCAGCGCCGCCCGCACTGAAGCTTTCTTT
CDR3 protein: CASSAARTEAFF

J gene: TRBJ2-2
D gene: -
V gene: TRBV10-3
clone size: -
CDR3 DNA: TGTGCCATCAGTGTTGGGCGGTCGAACACCGGGGAGCTGTTTTTT
CDR3 protein: CAISVGRSNTGELFF

J gene: TRBJ1-1
D gene: -
V gene: TRBV13
clone size: few
CDR3 DNA: TGTGCCAGCAGCTTTCTGGGGCTCCAGGGTAGCATCACTGAAGCTTTCTTT
CDR3 protein: CASSFLGLQGSITEAFF

J gene: TRBJ2-1
D gene: -
V gene: TRBV7-8
clone size: many
CDR3 DNA: TGTGCCAGCAGCTTAGCTTCTAGGGGCTCCTACAATGAGCAGTTCTTC
CDR3 protein: CASSLASRGSYNEQFF

J gene: TRBJ2-7
D gene: -
V gene: TRBV5-3
clone size: -
CDR3 DNA: TGTGCCAGCAGCTTGTCCCAGGCGGCCTCCTACGAGCAGTACTTC
CDR3 protein: CASSLSQAASYEQYF

J gene: TRBJ1-1
D gene: TRBD1
V gene: TRBV20-1
clone size: -
CDR3 DNA: TGCAGTGCCCCACACCCCGACAGGGGACGGGTGGGCACTGAAGCTTTCTTT
CDR3 protein: CSAPHPDRGRVGTEAFF

J gene: TRBJ2-7
D gene: TRBD1
V gene: TRBV12-3/TRBV12-4
clone size: -
CDR3 DNA: TGTGCCAGCAGTTTCAACGCAGGGGGAACTTACGAGCAGTACTTC
CDR3 protein: CASSFNAGGTYEQYF

J gene: TRBJ2-3
D gene: -
V gene: TRBV9
clone size: -
CDR3 DNA: TGTGCCAGCAGCTACGCCGGGCAAGGGAGCACAGATACGCAGTATTTT
CDR3 protein: CASSYAGQGSTDTQYF

J gene: TRBJ2-1
D gene: TRBD2
V gene: TRBV19
clone size: -
CDR3 DNA: TGTGCCAGTAGTATCACGCGCGGGGGGGCGGATGAGCAGTTCTTC
CDR3 protein: CASSITRGGADEQFF

J gene: TRBJ2-1
D gene: -
V gene: TRBV6-4
clone size: few
CDR3 DNA: TGTGCCAGCAGTGACCGGGACAACAATGAGCAGTTCTTC
CDR3 protein: CASSDRDNNEQFF

J gene: TRBJ2-7
D gene: -
V gene: TRBV6-8
clone size: -
CDR3 DNA: TGTGCCAGCAGTTACTCATCCGGGGAAAACGAGCAGTACTTC
CDR3 protein: CASSYSSGENEQYF

J gene: TRBJ2-2
D gene: -
V gene: TRBV7-6
clone size: few
CDR3 DNA: TGTGCCAGCAGCCTTTCTGAAACACCCGGGGAGCTGTTTTTT
CDR3 protein: CASSLSETPGELFF

J gene: TRBJ2-7
D gene: -
V gene: TRBV7-9
clone size: few
CDR3 DNA: TGTGCCAGCAGCTTAGATCGAACGGGGGCGACCTACGAGCAGTACTTC
CDR3 protein: CASSLDRTGATYEQYF

J gene: TRBJ1-1
D gene: -
V gene: TRBV12-3/TRBV12-4
clone size: -
CDR3 DNA: TGTGCCAGCAGTTTTGGTCGTGGCACTGAAGCTTTCTTT
CDR3 protein: CASSFGRGTEAFF

J gene: TRBJ1-5
D gene: TRBD1
V gene: TRBV19
clone size: many
CDR3 DNA: TGTGCCAGTAGTGCCTGGACAGGGGCCCATCAGCCCCAGCATTTT
CDR3 protein: CASSAWTGAHQPQHF

J gene: TRBJ2-3
D gene: -
V gene: TRBV5-4
clone size: -
CDR3 DNA: TGTGCCAGCACGGAGGGGGTAGATACGCAGTATTTT
CDR3 protein: CASTEGVDTQYF

J gene: TRBJ2-3
D gene: -
V gene: TRBV12-5
clone size: -
CDR3 DNA: TGTGCTAGTGGTTTGTCCGTTTCAAGCACAGATACGCAGTATTTT
CDR3 protein: CASGLSVSSTDTQYF

J gene: TRBJ2-6
D gene: -
V gene: TRBV6-5
clone size: many
CDR3 DNA: TGTGCCAGCAGTTATGGGCGAAGTTTTTCCTCTGGGGCCAACGTCCTGACTTTC
CDR3 protein: CASSYGRSFSSGANVLTF

J gene: TRBJ1-6
D gene: -
V gene: TRBV28
clone size: few
CDR3 DNA: TGTGCCAGCAGTTTTGATCGACACAATAATTCACCCCTCCACTTT
CDR3 protein: CASSFDRHNNSPLHF

J gene: TRBJ2-1
D gene: TRBD2
V gene: TRBV4-3
clone size: -
CDR3 DNA: TGCGCCAGCAGCCAAGATCTGTCGCTAGCGGGGGGGCCTAATGAGCAGTTCTTC
CDR3 protein: CASSQDLSLAGGPNEQFF

J gene: TRBJ1-5
D gene: -
V gene: TRBV7-6
clone size: few
CDR3 DNA: TGTGCCAGCAGCCCCAGTAGCCTTAGCAATCAGCCCCAGCATTTT
CDR3 protein: CASSPSSLSNQPQHF

J gene: TRBJ2-2
D gene: TRBD2
V gene: TRBV12-3/TRBV12-4
clone size: few
CDR3 DNA: TGTGCCAGCAGTTTATCATTAGGGAGGGACACCGGGGAGCTGTTTTTT
CDR3 protein: CASSLSLGRDTGELFF

J gene: TRBJ1-4
D gene: TRBD1
V gene: TRBV5-5
clone size: few
CDR3 DNA: TGTGCCAGCAGCCTCCGGGCAGGGGGGAGTGAAAAACTGTTTTTT
CDR3 protein: CASSLRAGGSEKLFF

J gene: TRBJ2-5
D gene: -
V gene: TRBV4-3
clone size: -
CDR3 DNA: TGCGCCAGCAGCCAAGGCTATCAGGGTAGCCAAGAGACCCAGTACTTC
CDR3 protein: CASSQGYQGSQETQYF

J gene: TRBJ2-1
D gene: TRBD1
V gene: TRBV7-9
clone size: few
CDR3 DNA: TGTGCCAGCAGCTTAGGGTCCGGGGACAGGGGGCGCCGGTTCTTC
CDR3 protein: CASSLGSGDRGRRFF

J gene: TRBJ2-1
D gene: -
V gene: TRBV6-1
clone size: few
CDR3 DNA: TGTGCCCTCGGAGCGAGCTCCTACAATGAGCAGTTCTTC
CDR3 protein: CALGASSYNEQFF

J gene: TRBJ2-1
D gene: TRBD2
V gene: TRBV20-1
clone size: -
CDR3 DNA: TGCAGTGTGGGCCGTTACTCCGGGGGGGCCTACAATGAGCAGTTCTTC
CDR3 protein: CSVGRYSGGAYNEQFF

J gene: TRBJ2-1
D gene: -
V gene: TRBV5-8
clone size: few
CDR3 DNA: TGTGCCAGCAGCCCGTTCAGGGGAAGCTCCTACAATGAGCAGTTCTTC
CDR3 protein: CASSPFRGSSYNEQFF

J gene: TRBJ2-7
D gene: -
V gene: TRBV29-1
clone size: -
CDR3 DNA: TGCAGCGTTGAGACAGAGAGAAGCTCCTACGAGCAGTACTTC
CDR3 protein: CSVETERSSYEQYF

J gene: TRBJ2-1
D gene: -
V gene: TRBV6-2/TRBV6-3
clone size: few
CDR3 DNA: TGTGCCAGCATAACCGAGAGGGGTCCTTCCTACAATGAGCAGTTCTTC
CDR3 protein: CASITERGPSYNEQFF

J gene: TRBJ2-7
D gene: -
V gene: TRBV28
clone size: -
CDR3 DNA: TGTGCCAGCAGTTCACGGGAGGGGGCTATCTACGAGCAGTACTTC
CDR3 protein: CASSSREGAIYEQYF

J gene: TRBJ1-1
D gene: -
V gene: TRBV7-8
clone size: many
CDR3 DNA: TGTGCCAGCAGCTTAGTCGGGGAGGTAGACACTGAAGCTTTCTTT
CDR3 protein: CASSLVGEVDTEAFF

J gene: TRBJ2-1
D gene: TRBD2
V gene: TRBV12-3/TRBV12-4
clone size: -
CDR3 DNA: TGTGCCAGCAGTGGCGAGGGGAGCGGGGGGCATTACTACAATGAGCAGTTCTTC
CDR3 protein: CASSGEGSGGHYYNEQFF

J gene: TRBJ1-1
D gene: -
V gene: TRBV7-9
clone size: -
CDR3 DNA: TGTGCCAGCAGCCCCCCCCAGGGGACGGACACTGAAGCTTTCTTT
CDR3 protein: CASSPPQGTDTEAFF

J gene: TRBJ2-1
D gene: TRBD1
V gene: TRBV4-1
clone size: -
CDR3 DNA: TGTGCCAGCAGCCAAGTATATCAGGGGGCACACAATGAGCAGTTCTTC
CDR3 protein: CASSQVYQGAHNEQFF

J gene: TRBJ2-7
D gene: TRBD2
V gene: TRBV12-3/TRBV12-4
clone size: many
CDR3 DNA: TGTGCCAGCAACCCGGGAGGGAGCAGCTCCTACGAGCAGTACTTC
CDR3 protein: CASNPGGSSSYEQYF

J gene: TRBJ1-2
D gene: TRBD1
V gene: TRBV7-8
clone size: large
CDR3 DNA: TGTGCCAGCAGCTTAGACCCGGGACAGCCGACGACCTTC
CDR3 protein: CASSLDPGQPTTF

J gene: TRBJ1-2
D gene: TRBD1
V gene: TRBV7-6
clone size: -
CDR3 DNA: TGTGCCAGCAGCTTTCTCGACAGGGACCCCTGGAGCTACACCTTC
CDR3 protein: CASSFLDRDPWSYTF

J gene: TRBJ2-5
D gene: TRBD2
V gene: TRBV20-1
clone size: few
CDR3 DNA: TGCAGTGCTAGAGTCGCTAGCGGGAGCCTACAAGAGACCCAGTACTTC
CDR3 protein: CSARVASGSLQETQYF

J gene: TRBJ2-1
D gene: TRBD2
V gene: TRBV4-1
clone size: -
CDR3 DNA: TGCGCCAGCAGCCAAGCTTGGGGGCTAGCGGGGCGTGAGCAGTTCTTC
CDR3 protein: CASSQAWGLAGREQFF

J gene: TRBJ1-1
D gene: -
V gene: TRBV12-3/TRBV12-4
clone size: few
CDR3 DNA: TGTGCCAGCAGCCCGGGGAACACTGAAGCTTTCTTT
CDR3 protein: CASSPGNTEAFF

J gene: TRBJ2-1
D gene: -
V gene: TRBV7-2
clone size: many
CDR3 DNA: TGTGCCAGCAGCCACGGACTCGAGCAGTTCTTC
CDR3 protein: CASSHGLEQFF

J gene: TRBJ2-7
D gene: TRBD1
V gene: TRBV6-5
clone size: few
CDR3 DNA: TGTGCCAGCGTCCGGACAGGGGGCCGCGAGCAGTACTTC
CDR3 protein: CASVRTGGREQYF

J gene: TRBJ1-1
D gene: -
V gene: TRBV7-2
clone size: -
CDR3 DNA: TGTGCCAGCAGCTTCCTAGGTCGAGGCGCTGAAGCTTTCTTT
CDR3 protein: CASSFLGRGAEAFF